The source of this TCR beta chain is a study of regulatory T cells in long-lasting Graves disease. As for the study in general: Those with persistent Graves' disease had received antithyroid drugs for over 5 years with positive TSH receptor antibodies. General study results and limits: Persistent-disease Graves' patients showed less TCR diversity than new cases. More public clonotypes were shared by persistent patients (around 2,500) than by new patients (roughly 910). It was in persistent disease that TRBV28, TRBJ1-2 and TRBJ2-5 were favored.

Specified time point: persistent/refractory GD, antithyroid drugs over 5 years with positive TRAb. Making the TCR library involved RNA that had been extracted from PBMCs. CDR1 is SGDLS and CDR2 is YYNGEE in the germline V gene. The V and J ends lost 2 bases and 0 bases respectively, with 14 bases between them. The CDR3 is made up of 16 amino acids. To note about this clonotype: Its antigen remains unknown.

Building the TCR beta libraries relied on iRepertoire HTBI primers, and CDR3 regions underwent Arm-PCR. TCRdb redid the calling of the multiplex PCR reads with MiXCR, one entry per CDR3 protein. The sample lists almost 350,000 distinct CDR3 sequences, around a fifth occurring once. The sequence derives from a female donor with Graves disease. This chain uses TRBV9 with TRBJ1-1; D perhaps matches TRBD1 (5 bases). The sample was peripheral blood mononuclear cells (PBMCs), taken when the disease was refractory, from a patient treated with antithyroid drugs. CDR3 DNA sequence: TGTGCCAGCAGCGTTAGCGGGGCCGAAATGAACACTGAAGCTTTCTTT. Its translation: CASSVSGAEMNTEAFF.